The rows below give T cell receptor beta chains drawn from one sample of a study of shared clonotypes between healthy human individuals. The protocol was immunoSEQ multiplex PCR, while the TCRdb copy is restricted to in-frame clones and leaves out a portion. The repertoire consists of millions of clones, with about 95% occurring once and the leading ten covering roughly 1%. The specimen sequenced was naive CD8+ T cells sorted from blood. These receptor sequences come from a man younger than 30 in good health. CDR3s include the opening cysteine and the closing phenylalanine or tryptophan. D genes are given only for firm matches. Clone size is shown for a subset of rows, as once, few, many or a class of expanded clone.

d_call | clone_size | j_call | v_call | cdr3_aa | cdr3_nt
TRBD2 | NA | TRBJ2-4 | TRBV7-8 | CASSWQREGPENIQYF | TGTGCCAGCAGCTGGCAACGGGAGGGCCCTGAAAACATTCAGTACTTC
NA | NA | TRBJ1-5 | TRBV7-9 | CASSSTGPNQPQHF | TGTGCCAGCAGCTCTACAGGTCCTAATCAGCCCCAGCATTTT
TRBD1 | NA | TRBJ1-5 | TRBV27 | CASSRTGTNQPQHF | TGTGCCAGCAGCCGGACAGGGACCAATCAGCCCCAGCATTTT
NA | NA | TRBJ2-1 | TRBV13 | CASSPRGSGLRNEQFF | TGTGCCAGCAGCCCCCGGGGTAGCGGTTTAAGGAATGAGCAGTTCTTC
TRBD2 | NA | TRBJ2-7 | TRBV11-2 | CASSLVAGGSYEQYF | TGTGCCAGCAGCTTAGTAGCGGGGGGAAGCTACGAGCAGTACTTC
TRBD2 | once | TRBJ2-1 | TRBV28 | CASSYSGGDNEQFF | TGTGCCAGCAGCTATAGCGGGGGGGATAATGAGCAGTTCTTC
TRBD1 | NA | TRBJ1-2 | TRBV2 | CASTGTGPVRYGYTF | TGTGCCAGCACCGGGACAGGACCTGTAAGGTATGGCTACACCTTC
NA | once | TRBJ2-1 | TRBV7-9 | CASSSRRGNPSYNEQFF | TGTGCCAGCAGCTCCCGTCGGGGGAACCCGTCCTACAATGAGCAGTTCTTC
NA | NA | TRBJ2-7 | TRBV6-5 | CASSYEGYEQYF | TGTGCCAGCAGTTACGAGGGATACGAGCAGTACTTC
TRBD2 | NA | TRBJ2-1 | TRBV29-1 | CSVEDHSGVVTGGNEQFF | TGCAGCGTTGAAGACCACTCCGGAGTAGTAACGGGAGGCAATGAGCAGTTCTTC
NA | NA | TRBJ2-4 | TRBV9 | CASSTGPIQYF | TGTGCCAGCTCGACAGGTCCCATTCAGTACTTC
TRBD2 | NA | TRBJ2-1 | TRBV7-6 | CASSLEASGTGYNEQFF | TGTGCCAGCAGCTTAGAGGCCAGCGGGACCGGGTACAATGAGCAGTTCTTC
NA | NA | TRBJ2-1 | TRBV7-9 | CASSLVSAPSLRNEQFF | TGTGCCAGCAGCTTAGTTTCGGCACCCTCTTTGAGGAATGAGCAGTTCTTC
TRBD2 | NA | TRBJ2-1 | TRBV7-6 | CASSLEGGLSYNEQFF | TGTGCCAGCAGCTTAGAGGGAGGGCTCTCCTACAATGAGCAGTTCTTC
TRBD1 | NA | TRBJ2-1 | TRBV15 | CATKSDRGRVQEQFF | TGTGCCACCAAATCAGACAGGGGGCGCGTACAAGAGCAGTTCTTC
NA | NA | TRBJ2-7 | TRBV7-2 | CASRPVGGPYEQYF | TGTGCCAGCAGGCCCGTCGGGGGGCCCTACGAGCAGTACTTC
TRBD1 | NA | TRBJ2-7 | TRBV5-1 | CASSMTGAPYEQYF | TGCGCCAGCAGCATGACAGGGGCTCCCTACGAGCAGTACTTC
NA | NA | TRBJ2-2 | TRBV12-5 | CASGHGTQDTGELFF | TGTGCTAGTGGCCACGGGACACAAGACACCGGGGAGCTGTTTTTT
TRBD2 | NA | TRBJ2-7 | TRBV7-6 | CASSLATSGYNYEQYF | TGTGCCAGCAGCTTAGCGACTAGCGGTTATAACTACGAGCAGTACTTC
TRBD2 | NA | TRBJ2-2 | TRBV13 | CASSHLAGMNTGELFF | TGTGCCAGCAGCCATTTAGCGGGAATGAACACCGGGGAGCTGTTTTTT
NA | NA | TRBJ2-7 | TRBV27 | CASSFWGKRHEQYF | TGTGCCAGCAGTTTCTGGGGGAAGAGACACGAGCAGTACTTC
NA | NA | TRBJ1-2 | TRBV6-6 | CASSVPGPTGGYTF | TGTGCCAGCAGTGTCCCGGGCCCGACGGGAGGCTACACCTTC
TRBD2 | NA | TRBJ2-1 | TRBV7-9 | CASSDVGLAGVNEQFF | TGTGCCAGCAGCGACGTGGGACTAGCGGGTGTGAATGAGCAGTTCTTC
NA | NA | TRBJ2-2 | TRBV19 | CASSIWTLGANTGELFF | TGTGCCAGTAGTATATGGACTCTCGGCGCGAACACCGGGGAGCTGTTTTTT
NA | NA | TRBJ1-6 | TRBV7-3 | CASSLTPSSYNSPLHF | TGTGCCAGCAGCTTAACACCTAGCTCCTATAATTCACCCCTCCACTTT
NA | NA | TRBJ1-1 | TRBV9 | CASSETGEWDTEAFF | TGTGCCAGCAGCGAGACAGGTGAGTGGGACACTGAAGCTTTCTTT
NA | NA | TRBJ2-7 | TRBV12-5 | CASGLDMGGEQYF | TGTGCTAGTGGTTTGGACATGGGGGGCGAGCAGTACTTC
NA | NA | TRBJ2-7 | TRBV7-9 | CASSPIYEQYF | TGTGCCAGCAGCCCTATTTACGAGCAGTACTTC
NA | once | TRBJ2-7 | TRBV20-1 | CSGGGPYEQYF | TGCAGTGGGGGTGGCCCCTACGAGCAGTACTTC
NA | NA | TRBJ1-1 | TRBV14 | CASSQADKNTEAFF | TGTGCCAGCAGCCAAGCCGACAAGAACACTGAAGCTTTCTTT
TRBD2 | NA | TRBJ2-1 | TRBV5-4 | CASSPGLAGGPYEQFF | TGTGCCAGCAGCCCCGGACTAGCGGGAGGGCCCTATGAGCAGTTCTTC
NA | NA | TRBJ2-3 | TRBV5-6 | CASRPGSAGWADTQYF | TGTGCCAGCAGACCCGGATCGGCGGGATGGGCAGATACGCAGTATTTT
TRBD2 | once | TRBJ2-3 | TRBV7-9 | CASLEPSGGSSTDTQYF | TGTGCCAGCTTGGAGCCTAGCGGGGGTTCTAGCACAGATACGCAGTATTTT